Below are 8 T cell receptor beta chains sequenced from a single sample in a study of Ad26.COV2.S vaccination and SARS-CoV-2 variants. The data were produced by immunoSEQ multiplex PCR, yet TCRdb's version contains in-frame clones alone and is incomplete. The sample shows some 640,000 clones, roughly 90% of them seen only once. Treatment of the sample: roughly 20 received Ad26.COV2.S at low or high dose, single or two shots; about 5 received placebo; per-sample allocation not given. Each sample was drawn 63 days after the first injection (of vaccine or placebo). Sequenced here: peripheral blood, sampled in a trial of Ad26.COV2.S vaccine versus placebo. The receptors come from a person between 18 and 65 years old who received the Ad26.COV2.S COVID-19 vaccine or a placebo.

V gene TRBV30 combines with J gene TRBJ2-7; the D gene is possibly TRBD1 (8 bases). Germline lookup yields CDR1 GTSNPN and CDR2 SVGIG (reference sequence). V shed 1 base and J shed 4 bases, with 14 bases lying between them. CDR3 length: 14 residues. The CDR3 DNA reads TGTGCCTGGAGTGCCGACAGGGGAGGGTACGAGCAGTACTTC. It codes for CAWSADRGGYEQYF.

This sequence joins TRBV3-1 (or the pseudogene TRBV3-2) and TRBJ2-7; D is possibly TRBD1 (5 bases). Germline CDR1 and CDR2: LGHDT and YNNKEL (reference sequence). The CDR3 runs to 15 residues. Trimming cost V 0 bases and J 1 base, with 10 bases left between them. The CDR3 loop is CASSQDVRVSYEQYF. Written as DNA, the CDR3 is TGTGCCAGCAGCCAAGATGTCAGGGTATCCTACGAGCAGTACTTC.

This chain joins TRBV7-3 and TRBJ1-1; D remains ambiguous. CDR3 length equals 13 residues. Germline CDR1 SGHTA, CDR2 FQGTGA. The V and J ends lost 3 bases and 5 bases respectively, with 10 bases between them. The DNA for the CDR3 is TGTGCCAGCAGCTTGTCTTCCGGTACTGAAGCTTTCTTT. It is translated as CASSLSSGTEAFF.

This chain uses TRBV19 with TRBJ1-1; D not resolved. Germline loops: CDR1 LNHDA, CDR2 SQIVND (reference sequence). CDR3 size: 12 residues. V lost 5 bases and J lost 1, with 5 bases in between. This chain's CDR3 is CASSRGNTEAFF. The CDR3 coding sequence is TGTGCCAGTAGTCGGGGGAACACTGAAGCTTTCTTT.

The CDR3 DNA reads as TGTGCCTGGAGTCTTTTCGGGGAAACTGAAGCTTTCTTT. Translation: CAWSLFGETEAFF. V usage is TRBV30 and J usage is TRBJ1-1; D is unresolved. V dropped 2 bases and J dropped 5 bases, with 12 bases sitting between them. CDR1 is GTSNPN and CDR2 is SVGIG in the germline V gene (reference sequence). The CDR3 is 13 amino acids.

The chain employs TRBV14 and TRBJ1-2, with D uncertain. The CDR3 loop spans 15 amino acids. Germline V CDR1 and CDR2: SGHDN, FVKESK. V lost 3 bases and J 3 bases, leaving 14 bases between the germline ends. The CDR3 loop is CASSQLGEEDYGYTF. Here the CDR3 DNA reads TGTGCCAGCAGCCAGCTTGGGGAGGAGGACTATGGCTACACCTTC.

The chain combines TRBV12-3 or TRBV12-4 with TRBJ1-6; D is unresolved. The CDR3 is 13 residues long. V lost 7 bases to trimming and J lost 6 bases, with 10 bases between them. The CDR3 is CASNPGANSPLHF. In DNA, the CDR3 is TGTGCCAGCAATCCGGGCGCTAATTCACCCCTCCACTTT.

The chain has TRBV12-3 or TRBV12-4 and TRBJ1-3; no clear D. The V and J ends lost 3 bases and 3 bases respectively, with 6 bases between them. The CDR3 totals 13 residues. The CDR3 nucleotides read TGTGCCAGCAGTTTCGTAGGTGGAAACACCATATATTTT. Translating it yields CASSFVGGNTIYF.